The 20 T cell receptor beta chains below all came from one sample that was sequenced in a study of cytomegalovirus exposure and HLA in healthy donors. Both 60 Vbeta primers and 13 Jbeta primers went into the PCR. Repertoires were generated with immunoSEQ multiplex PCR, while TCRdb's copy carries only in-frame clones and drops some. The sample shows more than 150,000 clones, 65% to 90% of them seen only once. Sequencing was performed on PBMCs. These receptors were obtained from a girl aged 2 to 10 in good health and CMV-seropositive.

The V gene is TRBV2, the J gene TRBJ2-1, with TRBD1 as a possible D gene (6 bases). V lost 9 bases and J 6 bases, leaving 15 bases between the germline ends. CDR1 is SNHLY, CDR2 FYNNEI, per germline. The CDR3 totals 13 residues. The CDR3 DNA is TGTGCCAGAAAAACGGACAGCAGCAATGAGCAGTTCTTC. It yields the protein CARKTDSSNEQFF.

DNA for the CDR3: TGCGCCAGCAGCTTGACTAGCAAGCACATTCAGTACTTC. This sequence encodes CASSLTSKHIQYF. This chain uses TRBV5-1 with TRBJ2-4; maybe TRBD2 (6 bases). The germline gives CDR1 SGHRS, CDR2 YFSETQ. Trimming removed 1 base at V and 8 bases at J, with 10 bases between. This CDR3 has 13 amino acids. Drawing the rest from reference TRBV5-1 and TRBJ2-4, the complete variable domain is KAGVTQTPRYLIKTRGQQVTLSCSPISGHRSVSWYQQTPGQGLQFLFEYFSETQRNKGNFPGRFSGRQFSNSRSEMNVSTLELGDSALYLCASSLTSKHIQYFGAGTRLSVL.

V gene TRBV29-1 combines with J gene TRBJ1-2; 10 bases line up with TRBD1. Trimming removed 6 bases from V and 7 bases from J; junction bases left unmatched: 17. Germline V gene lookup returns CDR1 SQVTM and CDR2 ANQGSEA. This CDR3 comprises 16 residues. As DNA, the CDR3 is TGCAGCGTCGAGCGGTTGGGGACAGGGGTAGCAAGTGGCTACACCTTC. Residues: CSVERLGTGVASGYTF.

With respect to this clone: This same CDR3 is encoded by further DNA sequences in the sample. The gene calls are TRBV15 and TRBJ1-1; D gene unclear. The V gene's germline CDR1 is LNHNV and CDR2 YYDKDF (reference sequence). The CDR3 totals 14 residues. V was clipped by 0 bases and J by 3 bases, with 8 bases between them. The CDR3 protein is CATSRDLGDTEAFF. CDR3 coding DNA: TGTGCCACCAGCAGAGATCTCGGGGACACTGAAGCTTTCTTT.

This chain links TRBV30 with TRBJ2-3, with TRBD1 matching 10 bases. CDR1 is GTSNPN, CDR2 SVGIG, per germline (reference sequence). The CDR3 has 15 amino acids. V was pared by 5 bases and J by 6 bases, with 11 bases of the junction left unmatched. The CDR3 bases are TGTGCCTGGTTTAACCTGGGACAGGGGAAGGATACGCAGTATTTT. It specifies CAWFNLGQGKDTQYF.

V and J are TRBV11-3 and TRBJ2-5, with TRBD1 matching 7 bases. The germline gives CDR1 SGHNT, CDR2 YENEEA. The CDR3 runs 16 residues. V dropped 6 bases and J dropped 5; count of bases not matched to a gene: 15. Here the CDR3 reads CASSYSTGQGEETQYF. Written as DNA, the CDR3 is TGTGCCAGCAGTTATTCTACCGGCCAGGGGGAGGAGACCCAGTACTTC.

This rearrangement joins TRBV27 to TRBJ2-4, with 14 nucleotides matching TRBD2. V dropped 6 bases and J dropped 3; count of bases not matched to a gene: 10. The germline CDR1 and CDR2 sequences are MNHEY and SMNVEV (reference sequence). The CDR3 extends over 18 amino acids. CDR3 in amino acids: CASSELAGTSGGKNIQYF. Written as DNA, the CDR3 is TGTGCCAGCAGCGAACTCGCCGGGACTAGCGGGGGCAAAAACATTCAGTACTTC.

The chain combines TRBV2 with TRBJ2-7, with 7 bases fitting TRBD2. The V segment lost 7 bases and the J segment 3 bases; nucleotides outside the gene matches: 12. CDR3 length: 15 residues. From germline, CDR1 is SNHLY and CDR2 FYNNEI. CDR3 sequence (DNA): TGTGCCAGCATGACTCTCGGGCGGGGGAACTACGAGCAGTACTTC. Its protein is CASMTLGRGNYEQYF.

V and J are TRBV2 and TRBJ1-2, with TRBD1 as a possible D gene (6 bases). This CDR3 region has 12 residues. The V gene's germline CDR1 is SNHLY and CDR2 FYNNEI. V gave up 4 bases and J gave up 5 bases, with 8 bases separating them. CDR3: CASSVRGYGYTF. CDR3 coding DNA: TGTGCCAGCAGTGTCAGGGGTTATGGCTACACCTTC.

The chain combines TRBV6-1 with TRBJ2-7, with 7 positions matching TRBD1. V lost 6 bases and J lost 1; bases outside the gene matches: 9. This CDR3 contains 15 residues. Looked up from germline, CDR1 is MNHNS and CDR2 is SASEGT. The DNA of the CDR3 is TGTGCCAGCAGGAGAGACAGGGAGTATTCCTACGAGCAGTACTTC. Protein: CASRRDREYSYEQYF.

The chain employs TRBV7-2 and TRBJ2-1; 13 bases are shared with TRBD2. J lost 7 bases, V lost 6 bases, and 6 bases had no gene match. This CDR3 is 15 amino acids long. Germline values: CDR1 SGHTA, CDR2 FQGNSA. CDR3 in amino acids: CASRQTSGRWNEQFF. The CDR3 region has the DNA TGTGCCAGCAGGCAGACTAGCGGGAGGTGGAATGAGCAGTTCTTC.

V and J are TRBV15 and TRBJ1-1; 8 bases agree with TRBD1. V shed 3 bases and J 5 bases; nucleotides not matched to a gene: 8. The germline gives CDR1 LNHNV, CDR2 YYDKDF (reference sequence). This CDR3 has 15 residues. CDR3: CATSRGDRGVTEAFF. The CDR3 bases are TGTGCCACCAGCAGGGGAGACAGGGGTGTTACTGAAGCTTTCTTT.

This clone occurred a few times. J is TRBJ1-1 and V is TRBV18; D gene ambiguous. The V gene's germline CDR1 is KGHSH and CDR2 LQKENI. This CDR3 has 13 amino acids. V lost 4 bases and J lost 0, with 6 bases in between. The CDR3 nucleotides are TGTGCCAGCTCACTGGAGTTGAACACTGAAGCTTTCTTT. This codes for CASSLELNTEAFF.

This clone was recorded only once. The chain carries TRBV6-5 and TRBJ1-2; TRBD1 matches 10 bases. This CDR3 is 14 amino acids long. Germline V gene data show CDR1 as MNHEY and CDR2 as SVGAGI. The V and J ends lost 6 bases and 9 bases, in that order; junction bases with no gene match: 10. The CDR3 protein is CASRIPGQGMSYTF. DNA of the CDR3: TGTGCCAGCAGAATTCCGGGACAGGGGATGAGCTACACCTTC.

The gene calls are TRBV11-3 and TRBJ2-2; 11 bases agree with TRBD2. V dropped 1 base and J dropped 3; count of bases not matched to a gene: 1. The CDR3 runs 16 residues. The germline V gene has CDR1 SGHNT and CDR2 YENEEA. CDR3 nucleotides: TGTGCCAGCAGCTTAGGACTAGCGGGGTACACCGGGGAGCTGTTTTTT. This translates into CASSLGLAGYTGELFF.

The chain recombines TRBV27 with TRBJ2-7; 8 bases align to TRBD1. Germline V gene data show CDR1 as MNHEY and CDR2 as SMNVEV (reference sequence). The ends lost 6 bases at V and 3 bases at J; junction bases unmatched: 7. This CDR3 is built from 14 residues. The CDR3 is CASSPLQGGYEQYF. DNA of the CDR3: TGTGCCAGCAGCCCCTTACAGGGGGGCTACGAGCAGTACTTC.

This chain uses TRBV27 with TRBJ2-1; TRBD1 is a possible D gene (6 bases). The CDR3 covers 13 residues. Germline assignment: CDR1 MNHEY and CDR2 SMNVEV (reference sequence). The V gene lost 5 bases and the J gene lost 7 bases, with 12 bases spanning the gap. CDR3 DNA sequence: TGTGCCAGCAGTCAACAGGGATTAAATGAGCAGTTCTTC. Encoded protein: CASSQQGLNEQFF.

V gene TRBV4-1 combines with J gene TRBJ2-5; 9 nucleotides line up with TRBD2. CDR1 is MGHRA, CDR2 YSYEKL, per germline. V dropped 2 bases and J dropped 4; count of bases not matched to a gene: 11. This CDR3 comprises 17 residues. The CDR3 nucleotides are TGCGCCAGCAGCCAAATAGCGGGAGTGGCTAGTAGAGAGACCCAGTACTTC. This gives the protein CASSQIAGVASRETQYF.

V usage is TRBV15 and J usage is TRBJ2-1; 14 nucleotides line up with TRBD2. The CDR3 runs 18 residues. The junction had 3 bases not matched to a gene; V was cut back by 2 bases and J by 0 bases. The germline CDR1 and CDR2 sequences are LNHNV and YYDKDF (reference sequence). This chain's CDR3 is CATSRFGTSGSSYNEQFF. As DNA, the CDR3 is TGTGCCACCAGCAGATTCGGGACTAGCGGGAGCTCCTACAATGAGCAGTTCTTC.

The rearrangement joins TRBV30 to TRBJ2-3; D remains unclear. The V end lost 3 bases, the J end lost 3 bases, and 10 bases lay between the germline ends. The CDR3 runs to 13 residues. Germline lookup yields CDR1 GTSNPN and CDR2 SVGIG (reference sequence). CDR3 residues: CAWSADITDTQYF. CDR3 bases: TGTGCCTGGAGCGCGGATATAACAGATACGCAGTATTTT.